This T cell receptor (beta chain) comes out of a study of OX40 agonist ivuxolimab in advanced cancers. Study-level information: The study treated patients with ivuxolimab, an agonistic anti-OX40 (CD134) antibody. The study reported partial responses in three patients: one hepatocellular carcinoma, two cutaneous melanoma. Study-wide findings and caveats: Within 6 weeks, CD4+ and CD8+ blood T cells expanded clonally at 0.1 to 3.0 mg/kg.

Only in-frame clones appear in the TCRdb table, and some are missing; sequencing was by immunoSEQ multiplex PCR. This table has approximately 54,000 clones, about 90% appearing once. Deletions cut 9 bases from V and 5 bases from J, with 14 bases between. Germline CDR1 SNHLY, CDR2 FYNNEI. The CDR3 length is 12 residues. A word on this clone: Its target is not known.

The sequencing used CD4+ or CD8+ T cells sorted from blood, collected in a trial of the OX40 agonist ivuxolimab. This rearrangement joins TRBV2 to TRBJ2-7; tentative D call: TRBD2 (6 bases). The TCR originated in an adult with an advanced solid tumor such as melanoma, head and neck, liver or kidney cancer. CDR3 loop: CARGGGNHEQYF. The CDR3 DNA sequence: TGTGCCAGGGGTGGAGGGAACCACGAGCAGTACTTC. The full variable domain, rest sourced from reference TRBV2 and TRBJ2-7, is EPEVTQTPSHQVTQMGQEVILRCVPISNHLYFYWYRQILGQKVEFLVSFYNNEISEKSEIFDDQFSVERPDGSNFTLKIRSTKLEDSAMYFCARGGGNHEQYFGPGTRLTVT.